This T cell receptor (beta chain) was sequenced during a study of blood T cell repertoires in COVID-19. CDR1 LGHNA and CDR2 YSLEER come from the germline V gene. This CDR3 has 13 amino acids. The V end was cut by 0 bases, the J end by 5 bases, with 6 bases between. Sequencing was performed with immunoSEQ multiplex PCR; in TCRdb, only in-frame clones are kept and a portion is missing. The sample carries about 15,000 clones, 76% recorded once. Sequencing was carried out using peripheral blood. The chain couples TRBV4-3 to TRBJ2-3, with D uncertain. The source is a man between 70 and 80 years old with active or convalescent COVID-19. The CDR3 sequence: CASSQERLDTQYF. The CDR3 coding sequence is TGCGCCAGCAGCCAAGAGAGGTTAGATACGCAGTATTTT.